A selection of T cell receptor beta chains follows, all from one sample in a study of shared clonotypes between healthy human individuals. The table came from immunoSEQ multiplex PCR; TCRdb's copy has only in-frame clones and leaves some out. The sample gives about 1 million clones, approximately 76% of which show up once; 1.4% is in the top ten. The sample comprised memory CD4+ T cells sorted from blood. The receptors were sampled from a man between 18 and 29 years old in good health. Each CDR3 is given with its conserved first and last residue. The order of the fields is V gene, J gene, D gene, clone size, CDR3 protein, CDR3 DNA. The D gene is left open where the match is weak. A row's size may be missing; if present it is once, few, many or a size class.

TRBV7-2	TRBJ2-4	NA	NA	CASSWNRENIQYF	TGTGCCAGCAGCTGGAACAGGGAAAACATTCAGTACTTC
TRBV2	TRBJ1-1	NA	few	CASSLQGVNTEAFF	TGTGCCAGCAGTTTACAGGGAGTGAACACTGAAGCTTTCTTT
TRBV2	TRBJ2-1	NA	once	CASSAEGVGNEQFF	TGTGCCAGCAGTGCAGAGGGGGTTGGTAATGAGCAGTTCTTC
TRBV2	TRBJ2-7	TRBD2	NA	CASGGLAASYEQYF	TGTGCCAGCGGAGGACTAGCAGCCTCCTACGAGCAGTACTTC
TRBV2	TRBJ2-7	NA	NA	CASSVGITSYEQYF	TGTGCCAGCTCAGTTGGAATTACCTCCTACGAGCAGTACTTC
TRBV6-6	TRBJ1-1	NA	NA	CATQGRGVNTEAFF	TGTGCCACTCAGGGACGTGGAGTGAACACTGAAGCTTTCTTT
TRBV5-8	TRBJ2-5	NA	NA	CASSLGGYLGETQYF	TGTGCCAGCAGCCTGGGGGGCTACCTAGGGGAGACCCAGTACTTC
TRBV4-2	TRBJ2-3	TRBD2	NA	CASSQDVGVAGATQYF	TGTGCCAGCAGCCAAGACGTTGGGGTAGCGGGGGCAACGCAGTATTTT
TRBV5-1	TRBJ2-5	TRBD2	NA	CASSPEPSGGGETQYF	TGCGCCAGCAGCCCCGAACCTAGCGGGGGCGGGGAGACCCAGTACTTC
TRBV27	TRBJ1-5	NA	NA	CASSPSGEGQPQHF	TGTGCCAGCAGTCCCTCTGGGGAGGGACAGCCCCAGCATTTT
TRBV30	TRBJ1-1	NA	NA	CAWRGRERGLRAFF	TGTGCCTGGAGGGGTAGGGAAAGGGGCCTGCGAGCTTTCTTT
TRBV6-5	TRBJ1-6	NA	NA	CASSYDWAGFDSPLHF	TGTGCCAGCAGTTACGATTGGGCGGGTTTTGATTCACCCCTCCACTTT
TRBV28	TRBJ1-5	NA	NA	CASIKNTGGYQPQHF	TGTGCCAGCATCAAAAATACCGGGGGGTATCAGCCCCAGCATTTT
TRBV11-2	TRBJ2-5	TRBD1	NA	CASSSGQAQGETQYF	TGTGCCAGCAGCTCCGGACAGGCCCAGGGGGAGACCCAGTACTTC
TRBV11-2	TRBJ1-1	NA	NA	CASSPIRVVGPNTEAFF	TGTGCCAGCAGCCCTATCCGAGTGGTGGGGCCGAACACTGAAGCTTTCTTT
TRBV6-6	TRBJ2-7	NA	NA	CASSPGQGSEQYF	TGTGCCAGCTCGCCTGGGCAGGGGTCCGAGCAGTACTTC
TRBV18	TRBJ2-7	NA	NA	CASSPLLSYEQYF	TGTGCCAGCTCACCACTCCTCTCCTACGAGCAGTACTTC
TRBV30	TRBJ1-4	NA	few	CAWSEARGARNEKLFF	TGTGCCTGGAGTGAAGCCAGGGGCGCCCGGAATGAAAAACTGTTTTTT
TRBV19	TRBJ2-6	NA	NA	CASSRNSGANVLTF	TGTGCCAGTAGTAGGAACTCTGGGGCCAACGTCCTGACTTTC
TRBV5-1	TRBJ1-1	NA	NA	CASSPEGGSEAFF	TGCGCCAGCAGCCCGGAGGGGGGGAGTGAAGCTTTCTTT
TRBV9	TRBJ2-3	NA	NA	CASSVQAPSTDTQYF	TGTGCCAGCAGCGTACAAGCGCCTAGCACAGATACGCAGTATTTT
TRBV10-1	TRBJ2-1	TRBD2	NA	CASSNSGREQFF	TGCGCCAGCAGTAATAGCGGGAGAGAGCAGTTCTTC
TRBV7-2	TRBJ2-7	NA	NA	CASSPQPGAVQYF	TGTGCCAGCAGCCCACAGCCGGGAGCAGTGCAGTACTTC
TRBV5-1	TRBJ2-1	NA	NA	CASRTTGNWAYNEQFF	TGCGCCAGCAGGACCACAGGGAACTGGGCCTACAATGAGCAGTTCTTC
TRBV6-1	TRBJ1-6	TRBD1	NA	CASVLGQGARSPLHF	TGTGCCAGCGTGTTAGGACAGGGGGCCCGGTCACCCCTCCACTTT
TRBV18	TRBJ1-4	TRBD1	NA	CASQRGRAGEKLFF	TGTGCCAGCCAAAGGGGGCGCGCGGGCGAAAAACTGTTTTTT
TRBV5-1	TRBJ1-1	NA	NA	CASSLGTLNTEAFF	TGCGCCAGCAGCTTAGGGACGCTCAACACTGAAGCTTTCTTT
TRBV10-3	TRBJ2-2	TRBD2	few	CAISESNSGDIGGELFF	TGTGCCATCAGTGAGTCGAATAGCGGGGATATTGGCGGGGAGCTGTTTTTT
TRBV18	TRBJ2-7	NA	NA	CASSLFLDSYEQYF	TGTGCCAGCTCACTATTTTTGGACAGCTACGAGCAGTACTTC
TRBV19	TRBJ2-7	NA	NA	CASKERNGDEQYF	TGTGCCAGTAAGGAGCGAAACGGCGACGAGCAGTACTTC
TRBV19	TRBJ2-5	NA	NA	CASRAQGNRETQYF	TGTGCCAGTAGGGCACAGGGTAATCGAGAGACCCAGTACTTC